The 6 T cell receptor beta chains below come from one sample, sequenced in a study of CD8 T cells in Susac syndrome. Reverse transcription of about 0.45 to 1 ug RNA used random hexamers. TCRdb recomputed calls from the immunoSEQ multiplex PCR reads with MiXCR, one row per CDR3 protein. The sample shows some 96,000 distinct CDR3 sequences, roughly 96% of them seen only once. Sequencing was carried out using CD8+ T cells from PBMCs. The source is a human donor with Susac syndrome.

The chain combines TRBV3-1 with TRBJ2-5; 11 nucleotides line up with TRBD1. This CDR3 region has 16 residues. V lost 4 bases and J lost 3; bases outside the gene matches: 7. The V gene's germline CDR1 is LGHDT and CDR2 YNNKEL (reference sequence). CDR3 bases: TGTGCCAGCAGCCTCAGGGGACAGGGGGTGGAAGAGACCCAGTACTTC. It yields the protein CASSLRGQGVEETQYF.

This clonotype was counted once. The chain recombines TRBV29-1 with TRBJ2-6; D not certain. The CDR3 contains 13 residues. Deletions cut 5 bases from V and 2 bases from J, with 7 bases between. CDR1 and CDR2 (germline): SQVTM, ANQGSEA. The CDR3 coding sequence is TGCAGCGTTTCAACAGCTGGGGCCAACGTCCTGACTTTC. This translates into CSVSTAGANVLTF. The whole variable domain, remainder taken from reference TRBV29-1 and TRBJ2-6, is SAVISQKPSRDICQRGTSLTIQCQVDSQVTMMFWYRQQPGQSLTLIATANQGSEATYESGFVIDKFPISRPNLTFSTLTVSNMSPEDSSIYLCSVSTAGANVLTFGAGSRLTVL.

The rearrangement joins TRBV4-2 to TRBJ1-1; D is unresolved. V was cut by 0 bases and J by 3 bases, with 8 bases left in between. Germline lookup yields CDR1 LGHNA and CDR2 YNFKEQ. The CDR3 has 14 residues. CDR3 protein: CASSQDGSYTEAFF. CDR3 DNA sequence: TGTGCCAGCAGCCAAGATGGGTCGTACACTGAAGCTTTCTTT.

The genes are TRBV29-1 and TRBJ1-2; weak D call: TRBD1 (5 bases). CDR3 size: 12 residues. Trimming removed 1 base at V and 7 bases at J, with 10 bases between. Germline V CDR1 and CDR2: SQVTM, ANQGSEA. The CDR3 protein is CSVEARGGGYTF. The CDR3 DNA is TGCAGCGTTGAAGCCCGTGGGGGTGGCTACACCTTC.

The genes are TRBV6-4 and TRBJ2-2; 8 bases match TRBD2. CDR3 length: 14 amino acids. The V gene's germline CDR1 is MRHNA and CDR2 SNTAGT. The V segment lost 2 bases and the J segment 6 bases; nucleotides outside the gene matches: 2. CDR3 coding DNA: TGTGCCAGCAGTGACGGAGCGGGAGCCGGGGAGCTGTTTTTT. Protein: CASSDGAGAGELFF.

V and J are TRBV12-3 or TRBV12-4 and TRBJ2-2; D uncertain. The CDR3 has 12 residues. The ends were cut back, 11 bases at V and 4 bases at J, with 11 bases in the middle. Here the CDR3 DNA reads TGTGCCTGTCTCGGGCCCACCGGGGAGCTGTTTTTT. It yields the protein CACLGPTGELFF.